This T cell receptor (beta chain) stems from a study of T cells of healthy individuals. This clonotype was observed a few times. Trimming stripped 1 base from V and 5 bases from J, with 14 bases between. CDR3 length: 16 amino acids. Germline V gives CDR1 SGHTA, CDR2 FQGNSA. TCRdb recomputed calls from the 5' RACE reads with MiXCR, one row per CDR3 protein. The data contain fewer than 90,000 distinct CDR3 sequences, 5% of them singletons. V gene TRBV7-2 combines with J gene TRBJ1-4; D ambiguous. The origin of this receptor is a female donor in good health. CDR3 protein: CASSLVNGIVNEKLFF. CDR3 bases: TGTGCCAGCAGCTTAGTAAATGGGATTGTGAATGAAAAACTGTTTTTT. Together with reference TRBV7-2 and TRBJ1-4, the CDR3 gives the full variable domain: GAGVSQSPSNKVTEKGKDVELRCDPISGHTALYWYRQSLGQGLEFLIYFQGNSAPDKSGLPSDRFSAERTGGSVSTLTIQRTQQEDSAVYLCASSLVNGIVNEKLFFGSGTQLSVL.